Listed below are T cell receptor beta chains from one sample, sequenced in a study of blood T cell repertoires in COVID-19. The table came from immunoSEQ multiplex PCR; TCRdb's copy has only in-frame clones and leaves some out. The sample records fewer than 200,000 clones, 88% being singletons. The sample was peripheral blood. These receptors originate from a man aged 60 to 75 with acute or convalescent COVID-19. CDR3s include the opening cysteine and the closing phenylalanine or tryptophan. Each record gives: CDR3 protein, CDR3 DNA, V gene, clone size, D gene, J gene. A D gene is named only where the DNA matches it firmly. Rows may omit the clone size; those that give it use once, few, many or a size class.

cdr3_aa: CASCTGSTEAFF
cdr3_nt: TGTGCCAGCTGTACAGGGAGTACTGAAGCTTTCTTT
v_call: TRBV13
clone_size: NA
d_call: NA
j_call: TRBJ1-1

cdr3_aa: CASSYSTGLGGYTF
cdr3_nt: TGTGCCAGCAGTTACTCTACAGGGCTTGGTGGCTACACCTTC
v_call: TRBV6-5
clone_size: NA
d_call: NA
j_call: TRBJ1-2

cdr3_aa: CASSSPGLAGRETQYF
cdr3_nt: TGTGCCAGCAGCTCCCCGGGACTAGCGGGAAGAGAGACCCAGTACTTC
v_call: TRBV7-9
clone_size: NA
d_call: TRBD2
j_call: TRBJ2-5

cdr3_aa: CASSLTTGPGGYTF
cdr3_nt: TGTGCCAGTAGTTTAACGACAGGGCCGGGTGGCTACACCTTC
v_call: TRBV19
clone_size: NA
d_call: TRBD1
j_call: TRBJ1-2

cdr3_aa: CASSFGITDTQYF
cdr3_nt: TGTGCCAGCAGTTTCGGGATCACAGATACGCAGTATTTT
v_call: TRBV12-3/TRBV12-4
clone_size: once
d_call: NA
j_call: TRBJ2-3

cdr3_aa: CASSYSGRVREPQHF
cdr3_nt: TGTGCCAGCAGTTACTCCGGCAGGGTCAGGGAGCCCCAGCATTTT
v_call: TRBV6-2/TRBV6-3
clone_size: NA
d_call: NA
j_call: TRBJ1-5

cdr3_aa: CAISDAGAGGSTEAFF
cdr3_nt: TGTGCCATCAGTGACGCCGGGGCAGGGGGTTCCACTGAAGCTTTCTTT
v_call: TRBV10-3
clone_size: NA
d_call: TRBD1
j_call: TRBJ1-1

cdr3_aa: CASSQDRVSYNEQFF
cdr3_nt: TGTGCCAGCAGCCAAGACCGTGTCTCCTACAATGAGCAGTTCTTC
v_call: TRBV3-1/TRBV3-2
clone_size: NA
d_call: NA
j_call: TRBJ2-1

cdr3_aa: CASSPPDRLVYEQYF
cdr3_nt: TGTGCCAGCAGTCCCCCGGACAGGCTAGTCTACGAGCAGTACTTC
v_call: TRBV6-6
clone_size: NA
d_call: TRBD1
j_call: TRBJ2-7

cdr3_aa: CASSTGTILGGYEQYF
cdr3_nt: TGTGCCAGTAGTACAGGGACAATCCTAGGCGGCTACGAGCAGTACTTC
v_call: TRBV19
clone_size: NA
d_call: NA
j_call: TRBJ2-7

cdr3_aa: CASSHTSGGANEQFF
cdr3_nt: TGTGCCAGCAGCCACACTAGCGGGGGGGCCAATGAGCAGTTCTTC
v_call: TRBV3-1/TRBV3-2
clone_size: NA
d_call: TRBD2
j_call: TRBJ2-1

cdr3_aa: CASSPSGAGETQYF
cdr3_nt: TGTGCCAGCAGCCCCTCAGGGGCGGGAGAGACCCAGTACTTC
v_call: TRBV9
clone_size: NA
d_call: NA
j_call: TRBJ2-5

cdr3_aa: CASSLSGSGANVLTF
cdr3_nt: TGTGCCAGCAGTTTATCCGGGTCTGGGGCCAACGTCCTGACTTTC
v_call: TRBV27
clone_size: NA
d_call: NA
j_call: TRBJ2-6

cdr3_aa: CATSDAPGGPASSYNEQFF
cdr3_nt: TGTGCCACCAGTGATGCACCGGGGGGCCCAGCCAGCTCCTACAATGAGCAGTTCTTC
v_call: TRBV24-1
clone_size: NA
d_call: NA
j_call: TRBJ2-1

cdr3_aa: CASSRTSGGFQETQYF
cdr3_nt: TGTGCCAGCAGCCGGACTAGCGGGGGGTTCCAAGAGACCCAGTACTTC
v_call: TRBV11-2
clone_size: NA
d_call: TRBD2
j_call: TRBJ2-5

cdr3_aa: CASRIRRDQPQHF
cdr3_nt: TGTGCCAGCAGAATTAGGAGGGATCAGCCCCAGCATTTT
v_call: TRBV12-3/TRBV12-4
clone_size: NA
d_call: NA
j_call: TRBJ1-5

cdr3_aa: CASSENRPGSYNSPLHF
cdr3_nt: TGTGCCAGCAGTGAAAATCGGCCGGGCTCCTATAATTCACCCCTCCACTTT
v_call: TRBV6-1
clone_size: NA
d_call: NA
j_call: TRBJ1-6

cdr3_aa: CASRLTQLAGGLNEQFF
cdr3_nt: TGTGCAAGTCGCTTAACCCAATTGGCGGGGGGGCTCAATGAGCAGTTCTTC
v_call: TRBV12-2
clone_size: NA
d_call: NA
j_call: TRBJ2-1

cdr3_aa: CASSEGQGFSGNTIYF
cdr3_nt: TGTGCCAGCAGTGAGGGGCAGGGTTTCTCTGGAAACACCATATATTTT
v_call: TRBV6-1
clone_size: NA
d_call: NA
j_call: TRBJ1-3

cdr3_aa: CASSITAQETQYF
cdr3_nt: TGTGCCAGTAGTATAACAGCACAAGAGACCCAGTACTTC
v_call: TRBV19
clone_size: NA
d_call: NA
j_call: TRBJ2-5

cdr3_aa: CASRQQGGNQPQHF
cdr3_nt: TGTGCCAGCAGGCAACAGGGGGGCAATCAGCCCCAGCATTTT
v_call: TRBV2
clone_size: NA
d_call: TRBD1
j_call: TRBJ1-5

cdr3_aa: CASSPGTGLSGNTIYF
cdr3_nt: TGTGCCAGCTCACCAGGGACAGGACTCTCTGGAAACACCATATATTTT
v_call: TRBV18
clone_size: NA
d_call: TRBD1
j_call: TRBJ1-3

cdr3_aa: CASSIQGPDTQYF
cdr3_nt: TGTGCCAGTAGTATTCAGGGGCCAGATACGCAGTATTTT
v_call: TRBV19
clone_size: NA
d_call: NA
j_call: TRBJ2-3

cdr3_aa: CATSDSTGRASGQFF
cdr3_nt: TGTGCCACCAGTGATTCGACAGGCCGGGCGTCTGGGCAGTTCTTC
v_call: TRBV24-1
clone_size: NA
d_call: NA
j_call: TRBJ2-1

cdr3_aa: CASTLSTDTQYF
cdr3_nt: TGTGCCAGCACCCTATCCACAGATACGCAGTATTTT
v_call: TRBV2
clone_size: NA
d_call: NA
j_call: TRBJ2-3

cdr3_aa: CASRYRAARDTEAFF
cdr3_nt: TGTGCCAGCAGGTACAGGGCAGCAAGGGACACTGAAGCTTTCTTT
v_call: TRBV18
clone_size: NA
d_call: NA
j_call: TRBJ1-1